Shown below are 9 T cell receptor beta chains from a single sample sequenced in a study of T cells expressing NK-cell markers. From its re-call of the 5' RACE reads, TCRdb lists each CDR3 protein once, without DNA. The sample includes 200,000 to 300,000 distinct CDR3 sequences. The sample consisted of blood T cells: a sorted CD56 or NKG2C T cell subset, CD4+ or CD8+ T cells, or bulk PBMC T cells (not recorded which). These receptor sequences come from a woman between 18 and 69 years old in good health.

The chain couples TRBV20-1 to TRBJ1-5; no DNA is available, so the TRBD1 call from TCRdb remains unchecked. Germline CDR1 DFQATT, CDR2 SNEGSKA (reference sequence). The CDR3 consists of 12 residues. CDR3 protein: CSVGRRDQPQHF.

This chain joins TRBV4-3 and TRBJ2-1; TCRdb returns TRBD2, unconfirmable since there is no DNA. This CDR3 has 17 residues. Germline CDR1 is LGHNA and CDR2 is YSLEER. This CDR3 reads CASSQDNREVSYNEQFF.

The chain couples TRBV5-4 to TRBJ1-1. There are 14 residues in the CDR3. Germline assignment: CDR1 SGHNT and CDR2 YYREEE (reference sequence). The CDR3 sequence is CASSRRGRDTEAFF.

The genes are TRBV7-3 and TRBJ2-3. Germline V CDR1 and CDR2: SGHTA, FQGTGA. This CDR3 spans 15 amino acids. The CDR3 is CASSLTGHLSDTQYF.

The chain joins TRBV2 to TRBJ1-6. Per germline, CDR1 SNHLY and CDR2 FYNNEI. This CDR3 comprises 11 residues. CDR3 sequence: CASRQISPLHF.

V gene TRBV10-3 combines with J gene TRBJ2-1; the D call from TCRdb, TRBD2, cannot be confirmed without DNA. This CDR3 comprises 14 residues. The germline V gene encodes CDR1 ENHRY and CDR2 SYGVKD. The CDR3 here is CAISEFRDLHEQFF.

This clonotype shows up as medium-sized by frequency. The gene calls are TRBV7-9 and TRBJ2-2. Per the germline V gene, CDR1 is SEHNR and CDR2 is FQNEAQ (reference sequence). The CDR3 spans 14 residues. The CDR3 is CASSKLSAAGELFF.

The CDR3 here is CASSLMGNEQFF. The chain is built from TRBV5-5 and TRBJ2-1. This CDR3 has 12 amino acids. Germline values: CDR1 SGHKS, CDR2 YYEKEE (reference sequence).

The chain has TRBV5-6 and TRBJ1-1; the D gene TCRdb calls, TRBD1, cannot be checked with no DNA. The CDR3 has 12 residues. In germline, CDR1 is SGHDT, CDR2 YYEEEE. CDR3 protein: CASSRQLLEAFF.